The rows below give T cell receptor beta chains drawn from one sample of a study of blood T cell repertoires in COVID-19. Some clones are missing from TCRdb's copy, which holds only in-frame ones; the method was immunoSEQ multiplex PCR. The sample consists of around 170,000 clones, around four fifths of them appearing once. Material: peripheral blood. These receptors came from a middle-aged woman with acute or convalescent COVID-19. Each CDR3 is given with its conserved first and last residue. D genes are given only for firm matches. For some rows the clone size is stated as once, few or many, or as a class when expanded; others skip it.

V: TRBV7-9; size: -; D: -; J: TRBJ2-7; DNA: TGTGCCAGCAGCGACCAGGGGGGAGAGCAGTACTTC; CDR3: CASSDQGGEQYF
V: TRBV7-9; size: -; D: TRBD2; J: TRBJ2-1; DNA: TGTGCCAGTAGCGGGAGTCATGAGGAGCAGTTCTTC; CDR3: CASSGSHEEQFF
V: TRBV28; size: -; D: -; J: TRBJ1-6; DNA: TGTGCCAGCATCAGGGGTTTTTCTGATAATTCACCCCTCCACTTT; CDR3: CASIRGFSDNSPLHF
V: TRBV9; size: -; D: -; J: TRBJ2-2; DNA: TGTGCCAGCAGCGTAGGGGCCCTAGGAGGAAGTGGGGAGCTGTTTTTT; CDR3: CASSVGALGGSGELFF
V: TRBV27; size: -; D: -; J: TRBJ1-2; DNA: TGTGCCAGCAGTTTAGCTCAGGCCAGCGGGGGCTATGGCTACACCTTC; CDR3: CASSLAQASGGYGYTF
V: TRBV4-1; size: -; D: TRBD1; J: TRBJ2-7; DNA: TGCGCCAGCAGCCAAGGACAGGGCCCCTACGTTTTTGGCGAGCAGTACTTC; CDR3: CASSQGQGPYVFGEQYF
V: TRBV11-2; size: -; D: TRBD2; J: TRBJ2-7; DNA: TGTGCCAGCAGCTCCCCAGTAGGCGGGAGGATCCGCTACGAGCAGTACTTC; CDR3: CASSSPVGGRIRYEQYF
V: TRBV27; size: -; D: -; J: TRBJ1-2; DNA: TGTGCCAGCAGTTTAAGCGGGCCGAGAGGCTACACCTTC; CDR3: CASSLSGPRGYTF
V: TRBV7-6; size: -; D: -; J: TRBJ2-1; DNA: TGTGCCAGCAGCTCCCGGTTTCGGGAGAAGAATGAGCAGTTCTTC; CDR3: CASSSRFREKNEQFF
V: TRBV30; size: -; D: TRBD1; J: TRBJ2-1; DNA: TGTGCCTGGAAAAAACCCCGACCGGACAGGGCAGGTGAGCAGTTCTTC; CDR3: CAWKKPRPDRAGEQFF
V: TRBV7-2; size: -; D: TRBD1; J: TRBJ1-5; DNA: TGTGCCAGCAGCCCAGGGGCCCAGGGGGGTCAGCCCCTGCATTTT; CDR3: CASSPGAQGGQPLHF
V: TRBV28; size: -; D: -; J: TRBJ1-5; DNA: TGTGCCCTAGACGCCCGAGCAAGCGATCAGCCCCAGCATTTT; CDR3: CALDARASDQPQHF
V: TRBV10-3; size: -; D: TRBD1; J: TRBJ2-7; DNA: TGTGCCATCAGTGCGACAGGGGCGGGGGAGCAGTACTTC; CDR3: CAISATGAGEQYF
V: TRBV6-1; size: -; D: -; J: TRBJ1-1; DNA: TGTGCCAGCAGTGAAGCGGGGACAAAAAGATACTTCTTT; CDR3: CASSEAGTKRYFF
V: TRBV5-1; size: -; D: TRBD2; J: TRBJ2-5; DNA: TGCGCCAGCAGCTTGTTCCCACTAGCGGGGGAAGAGACCCAGTACTTC; CDR3: CASSLFPLAGEETQYF
V: TRBV7-8; size: -; D: -; J: TRBJ2-1; DNA: TGTGCCAGCAGCTTCAGTACTAGAAAGTTCTTC; CDR3: CASSFSTRKFF
V: TRBV7-9; size: -; D: -; J: TRBJ1-3; DNA: TGTGCCAGCAGCTTAGCGTTAACTACCTCTGGAAACACCATATATTTT; CDR3: CASSLALTTSGNTIYF
V: TRBV18; size: -; D: TRBD1; J: TRBJ1-3; DNA: TGTGCCAGCTCGCCGGGACAGGGGGCGCTTGGAAACACCATATATTTT; CDR3: CASSPGQGALGNTIYF
V: TRBV28; size: -; D: TRBD2; J: TRBJ2-7; DNA: TGTGCCAGCAGCCACACTAGCGGACAGCCCTACGAGCAGTACTTC; CDR3: CASSHTSGQPYEQYF
V: TRBV5-4; size: few; D: TRBD2; J: TRBJ2-2; DNA: TGTGCCAGCACCGGGACTAGCGGGTTGAACACCGGGGAGCTGTTTTTT; CDR3: CASTGTSGLNTGELFF
V: TRBV6-6; size: -; D: -; J: TRBJ2-7; DNA: TGTGCCAGCAGTCGGACAACTGATTCCTACGAGCAGTACTTC; CDR3: CASSRTTDSYEQYF
V: TRBV14; size: -; D: -; J: TRBJ1-1; DNA: TGTGCCAGCAGCCGTGGCAGGGTCTTTGGCACTGAAGCTTTCTTT; CDR3: CASSRGRVFGTEAFF
V: TRBV2; size: once; D: TRBD1; J: TRBJ1-4; DNA: TGTGCCAGCAGCGTTGACAGGGTCAGGGAAAAACTGTTTTTT; CDR3: CASSVDRVREKLFF
V: TRBV29-1; size: -; D: TRBD1; J: TRBJ2-7; DNA: TGCAGCACCCGGACAGGGAACCTCGACGAGCAGTACTTC; CDR3: CSTRTGNLDEQYF
V: TRBV19; size: -; D: TRBD1; J: TRBJ1-1; DNA: TGTGCCAGTAGCCGGGACAGCTTGAACACTGAAGCTTTCTTT; CDR3: CASSRDSLNTEAFF
V: TRBV3-1/TRBV3-2; size: -; D: TRBD1; J: TRBJ2-5; DNA: TGTGCCAGCAGCCCCGGGACAGGGGGTGATGAGACCCAGTACTTC; CDR3: CASSPGTGGDETQYF
V: TRBV4-2; size: -; D: -; J: TRBJ1-5; DNA: TGTGCCAGCAGCCTAACAAGGGGTAGCAATCAGCCCCAGCATTTT; CDR3: CASSLTRGSNQPQHF
V: TRBV18; size: -; D: TRBD2; J: TRBJ2-3; DNA: TGTGCCAGCTCACGGGAGGGGGATACGCAGTATTTT; CDR3: CASSREGDTQYF
V: TRBV4-2; size: -; D: -; J: TRBJ1-5; DNA: TGTGCCAGCAGCCTGCAGGGTAATCAGCCCCAGCATTTT; CDR3: CASSLQGNQPQHF
V: TRBV29-1; size: once; D: -; J: TRBJ2-7; DNA: TGCAGCGTTGGCGGTCAGATTAAAGGGGGGGGTTACGAGCAGTACTTC; CDR3: CSVGGQIKGGGYEQYF
V: TRBV27; size: -; D: -; J: TRBJ1-5; DNA: TGTGCCAGCAGCCCCACCCCCTGGCAGGCCTTTAGCAATCAGCCCCAGCATTTT; CDR3: CASSPTPWQAFSNQPQHF
V: TRBV18; size: -; D: -; J: TRBJ2-2; DNA: TGTGCCAGCTCCCCCTTGAAACAGGAAAACACCGGGGAGCTGTTTTTT; CDR3: CASSPLKQENTGELFF
V: TRBV20-1; size: few; D: -; J: TRBJ1-2; DNA: TGCAGTGCTAGACAGAACTATGGCTACACCTTC; CDR3: CSARQNYGYTF
V: TRBV3-1/TRBV3-2; size: -; D: -; J: TRBJ2-4; DNA: TGTGCCAGCAGCTTCCTCGGGATGCTAGCCAAAAACATTCAGTACTTC; CDR3: CASSFLGMLAKNIQYF
V: TRBV15; size: -; D: TRBD1; J: TRBJ1-5; DNA: TGTGCCACCAGCACCCCGGACAGGGGAGATGATCAGCCCCAGCATTTT; CDR3: CATSTPDRGDDQPQHF
V: TRBV11-2; size: -; D: -; J: TRBJ1-2; DNA: TGTGCCAGCAGCTTAGATCTAGGTATAGGAAGCTCCTATGGCTACACCTTC; CDR3: CASSLDLGIGSSYGYTF
V: TRBV9; size: -; D: TRBD1; J: TRBJ1-4; DNA: TGTGCCAGCAGTCCTTATTCTCACAGGGGAGACGAAAAACTGTTTTTT; CDR3: CASSPYSHRGDEKLFF
V: TRBV30; size: once; D: -; J: TRBJ2-1; DNA: TGTGCCTGGAGGAACCCCGGATGGCGCGGGCTTTCTTCCTACAATGAGCAGTTCTTC; CDR3: CAWRNPGWRGLSSYNEQFF
V: TRBV21-1; size: once; D: -; J: TRBJ2-1; DNA: TGTGCCAGGGGACATAGCTCCTACAATGAGCAGTTCTTC; CDR3: CARGHSSYNEQFF
V: TRBV28; size: -; D: TRBD1; J: TRBJ1-2; DNA: TGTGCCAGCAGTTTCGCAGGGGGGCTAGGCTACACCTTC; CDR3: CASSFAGGLGYTF
V: TRBV5-6; size: -; D: -; J: TRBJ1-2; DNA: TGTGCCAGCAGCTTTGTAGCTTTCGGAGGAGGCTACACCTTC; CDR3: CASSFVAFGGGYTF
V: TRBV12-3/TRBV12-4; size: -; D: TRBD1; J: TRBJ2-7; DNA: TGTGCCAGCCGCGGGACAGGCTTTGGCGAGCAGTACTTC; CDR3: CASRGTGFGEQYF
V: TRBV5-1; size: -; D: -; J: TRBJ2-2; DNA: TGCGCCAGCAGCCGGGGATCAACCGCCACCGGGGAGCTGTTTTTT; CDR3: CASSRGSTATGELFF
V: TRBV27; size: many; D: TRBD2; J: TRBJ2-7; DNA: TGTGCCAGCAGGTGGGGAGGGGTCCTCGGGGAGCAGTACTTC; CDR3: CASRWGGVLGEQYF
V: TRBV4-1; size: -; D: -; J: TRBJ2-1; DNA: TGCGCCAGCAGCCAAGGGAGGGTAGGGTCTAATGAGCAGTTCTTC; CDR3: CASSQGRVGSNEQFF